The rows below give T cell receptor beta chains drawn from one sample of a study of blood T cell repertoires in COVID-19. Repertoires were generated with immunoSEQ multiplex PCR, while TCRdb's copy carries only in-frame clones and drops some. The table lists about 310,000 clones, around 91% of them singletons. The sample taken for sequencing was PBMCs or T cells enriched from blood (not recorded which). The receptors shown here come from a woman aged 18-29 years with acute COVID-19. CDR3s include the opening cysteine and the closing phenylalanine or tryptophan. A D gene is named only where the DNA matches it firmly. Clone size appears in some rows only: once, few, many, or a class for an expanded clone.

DNA: TGTGCCAGCAGTAAAGAGGGAGGTGAAGCTTTCTTT
CDR3: CASSKEGGEAFF
J: TRBJ1-1
D: .
size: .
V: TRBV9

DNA: TGCAGCGTTGCAGGTCCCTACGAGCAGTACTTC
CDR3: CSVAGPYEQYF
J: TRBJ2-7
D: .
size: .
V: TRBV29-1

DNA: TGTGCCAGCAGCACCGGGACAGGGTTTTCGAACACCGGGGAGCTGTTTTTT
CDR3: CASSTGTGFSNTGELFF
J: TRBJ2-2
D: TRBD1
size: .
V: TRBV5-4

DNA: TGTGCCAGCAGCGTAGCGCGGACTAGCAATGAGCAGTTCTTC
CDR3: CASSVARTSNEQFF
J: TRBJ2-1
D: TRBD2
size: few
V: TRBV9

DNA: TGTGCCAGCAGTCCGCGCAACTATGGCTACACCTTC
CDR3: CASSPRNYGYTF
J: TRBJ1-2
D: .
size: once
V: TRBV6-5

DNA: TGTGCCAGCAGCTTGTCTAACGAGCAGTACTTC
CDR3: CASSLSNEQYF
J: TRBJ2-7
D: .
size: .
V: TRBV5-5

DNA: TGTGCCAGCAGCCCTCCGGGCGGGAGCAATGAGCAGTTCTTC
CDR3: CASSPPGGSNEQFF
J: TRBJ2-1
D: TRBD2
size: .
V: TRBV3-1/TRBV3-2

DNA: TGTGCCAGCAGTAAGCGACTAGCGGAGTACAATGAGCAGTTCTTC
CDR3: CASSKRLAEYNEQFF
J: TRBJ2-1
D: TRBD2
size: .
V: TRBV7-9

DNA: TGTGCCAGCAACTCTCAGAGGCTAGCGCCCAATGAGCAGTTCTTC
CDR3: CASNSQRLAPNEQFF
J: TRBJ2-1
D: .
size: .
V: TRBV7-9

DNA: TGTGCCAGCAGCGTAGAGGCTAGCGGGAGAAATGAGCAGTTCTTC
CDR3: CASSVEASGRNEQFF
J: TRBJ2-1
D: TRBD2
size: .
V: TRBV9

DNA: TGCAGTGCTAGTCCCCGGGAGGGCGGTGAGACCCAGTACTTC
CDR3: CSASPREGGETQYF
J: TRBJ2-5
D: TRBD2
size: .
V: TRBV20-1

DNA: TGCGCCAGCACTAGGACTAGCGGGATCAGCGAGACCCAGTACTTC
CDR3: CASTRTSGISETQYF
J: TRBJ2-5
D: TRBD2
size: .
V: TRBV10-1

DNA: TGTGCCAGCACCAACGGGGCTAGCGGGAGCCTTAACACCGGGGAGCTGTTTTTT
CDR3: CASTNGASGSLNTGELFF
J: TRBJ2-2
D: TRBD2
size: .
V: TRBV7-3

DNA: TGTGCCACCAGTGATCCGGGACTAGCGAGCTCCTACAATGAGCAGTTCTTC
CDR3: CATSDPGLASSYNEQFF
J: TRBJ2-1
D: TRBD2
size: .
V: TRBV24-1

DNA: TGTGCCAGTAGTGGATCAGGGGGCATTGGAAACACCATATATTTT
CDR3: CASSGSGGIGNTIYF
J: TRBJ1-3
D: TRBD1
size: few
V: TRBV19

DNA: TGTGCCAGCAGTTTAGTAGGTCAGGGGGCCAATCAGCCCCAGCATTTT
CDR3: CASSLVGQGANQPQHF
J: TRBJ1-5
D: TRBD1
size: .
V: TRBV28

DNA: TGCGCCAGCAGCCCCCCTAAGGGGGTTCAGGAGACCCAGTACTTC
CDR3: CASSPPKGVQETQYF
J: TRBJ2-5
D: .
size: .
V: TRBV4-1

DNA: TGTGCCAGCAGCCGATCCCCCCTTCTTTACGGGATTCTCCCTGAAGCTTTCTTT
CDR3: CASSRSPLLYGILPEAFF
J: TRBJ1-1
D: .
size: .
V: TRBV7-9

DNA: TGCGCCAGCAGCTTGCAGGGGCGAAACACCATATATTTT
CDR3: CASSLQGRNTIYF
J: TRBJ1-3
D: .
size: .
V: TRBV5-1

DNA: TGTGCCAGCAGTTTATATATGACAGGGGACAGCAATCAGCCCCAGCATTTT
CDR3: CASSLYMTGDSNQPQHF
J: TRBJ1-5
D: TRBD1
size: .
V: TRBV27

DNA: TGTGCCAGCAGCTTGACGGGACACCGGCCCGATGGCTACACCTTC
CDR3: CASSLTGHRPDGYTF
J: TRBJ1-2
D: .
size: once
V: TRBV5-6

DNA: TGTGCCAGCAGTTTAGGGGTGGGGAGGGGGACCCAGTACTTC
CDR3: CASSLGVGRGTQYF
J: TRBJ2-5
D: TRBD2
size: .
V: TRBV2

DNA: TGTGCCAGCATCGAACCGGGACAGGGGTCATATCGGGCCTCAAACACTGAAGCTTTCTTT
CDR3: CASIEPGQGSYRASNTEAFF
J: TRBJ1-1
D: TRBD1
size: .
V: TRBV5-8

DNA: TGTGCCAGCAGTTTTGCCGAAGGACTAGCAGGTGCCTACGAGCAGTACTTC
CDR3: CASSFAEGLAGAYEQYF
J: TRBJ2-7
D: TRBD2
size: .
V: TRBV28

DNA: TGTGCCAGCAGCGGAGCAGGGATTGGCTACACCTTC
CDR3: CASSGAGIGYTF
J: TRBJ1-2
D: .
size: .
V: TRBV9

DNA: TGTGCCAGCAGTCGGGCTTTAGGACAAACGAACACTGAAGCTTTCTTT
CDR3: CASSRALGQTNTEAFF
J: TRBJ1-1
D: .
size: .
V: TRBV2

DNA: TGTGCCAGCAGTTCCTTTTGGAGGCTCTCGAACACTGAAGCTTTCTTT
CDR3: CASSSFWRLSNTEAFF
J: TRBJ1-1
D: .
size: .
V: TRBV28

DNA: TGTGCCAGCAGTTACTCGGTGAACGGTGCCTACGAGCAGTACTTC
CDR3: CASSYSVNGAYEQYF
J: TRBJ2-7
D: .
size: .
V: TRBV6-5

DNA: TGTGCCAGTAGCCTTGACACATCCTCGCAGCCCCAGCATTTT
CDR3: CASSLDTSSQPQHF
J: TRBJ1-5
D: .
size: .
V: TRBV19

DNA: TGTGCCAGTAGTCCAGGGACACTGGAGAACACTGAAGCTTTCTTT
CDR3: CASSPGTLENTEAFF
J: TRBJ1-1
D: .
size: .
V: TRBV19

DNA: TGTGCCAGCAGCTTAAGCGGGAGGGCCGGAGAGACCCAGTACTTC
CDR3: CASSLSGRAGETQYF
J: TRBJ2-5
D: TRBD2
size: .
V: TRBV9

DNA: TGTGCCAGCAGCGAGCCCAGGGGAGACGAGCAGTACTTC
CDR3: CASSEPRGDEQYF
J: TRBJ2-7
D: .
size: once
V: TRBV2

DNA: TGTGCCAGCAGCTTCGACTCGATCAACACCAGGGCCTTAGAGACCCAGTACTTC
CDR3: CASSFDSINTRALETQYF
J: TRBJ2-5
D: .
size: .
V: TRBV11-2